These 26 T cell receptor beta chains were all obtained from the same sample, sequenced in a study of a mutant IDH1 vaccine in newly diagnosed glioma. Their recognized antigens are unknown. Indicated time point: week 35, safety follow-up. The study gave 300 ug of mutant IDH1 20-mer peptide per vaccine dose, with topical imiquimod. The repertoire was sequenced with immunoSEQ multiplex PCR; TCRdb's copy has only in-frame clones and lacks some. The top ten clones hold over 6.5% of a sample with around 53,000 clones, 65% to 80% of them seen once. The material sequenced was PBMCs, taken from a glioma patient whose treatment included an IDH1 peptide vaccine. All receptors come from a man aged 35 to 55 with glioma.

The CDR3 is CASSLGSESPLHF. CDR3 DNA sequence: TGTGCCAGCAGCTTAGGCTCGGAATCACCCCTCCACTTT. This chain joins TRBV13 and TRBJ1-6, with no clear D. Looked up from germline, CDR1 is PRHDT and CDR2 is FYEKMQ (reference sequence). With 0 bases removed from V and 10 bases from J, the gap between germline ends came to 7 bases. The CDR3 runs 13 residues.

The CDR3 region is CASSLGGGGRTDTQYF. Written as DNA, the CDR3 is TGTGCCAGCAGCTTAGGCGGCGGGGGGCGCACAGATACGCAGTATTTT. This chain links TRBV7-2 with TRBJ2-3; 8 nucleotides line up with TRBD2. Germline V gene sequence: CDR1 SGHTA, CDR2 FQGNSA. CDR3 length: 16 amino acids. J lost 1 base, V lost 1 base, and 4 bases had no gene match. The variable domain in full, with the rest retrieved from reference TRBV7-2 and TRBJ2-3, is GAGVSQSPSNKVTEKGKDVELRCDPISGHTALYWYRQSLGQGLEFLIYFQGNSAPDKSGLPSDRFSAERTGGSVSTLTIQRTQQEDSAVYLCASSLGGGGRTDTQYFGPGTRLTVL.

The genes are TRBV29-1 and TRBJ2-2; TRBD1 might be the D (6 bases). This CDR3 is built from 14 residues. Trimming left V 6 bases short and J 5 bases short, with 16 bases between. The germline V gene has CDR1 SQVTM and CDR2 ANQGSEA. The CDR3 DNA is TGCAGCGTCCCTTCAGGGGTTGGGACCGGGGAGCTGTTTTTT. This translates into CSVPSGVGTGELFF.

The CDR3 coding sequence is TGTGCCAGCAGCTTGGTCGGGACCTACGAGCAGTACTTC. This translates into CASSLVGTYEQYF. This chain joins TRBV5-4 and TRBJ2-7; D may be TRBD2 (5 bases). The CDR3 is made up of 13 amino acids. Trimming cost V 0 bases and J 2 bases, with 6 bases left between them. CDR1 is SGHNT, CDR2 YYREEE, per germline (reference sequence).

This clone was found a few times. The V call is TRBV9, the J call TRBJ1-1, with D unresolved. Trimming removed 3 bases at V and 3 bases at J, with 9 bases between. This CDR3 comprises 13 residues. Germline-derived CDR1 and CDR2 are SGDLS and YYNGEE. This chain's CDR3 is CASSARMDTEAFF. The CDR3 bases are TGTGCCAGCAGCGCAAGGATGGACACTGAAGCTTTCTTT.

This chain links TRBV6-6 with TRBJ1-1; D not certain. This CDR3 has 14 residues. With 3 bases removed from V and 2 bases from J, the gap between germline ends came to 10 bases. From germline, CDR1 is MNHNY and CDR2 SVGAGI (reference sequence). This CDR3 is CASSYTTDNTEAFF. The CDR3 nucleotides are TGTGCCAGCAGTTATACGACGGATAACACTGAAGCTTTCTTT.

V usage is TRBV2 and J usage is TRBJ2-7, with TRBD2 matching over 8 bases. The CDR3 has 14 residues. V dropped 8 bases and J dropped 0; count of bases not matched to a gene: 6. Germline loops: CDR1 SNHLY, CDR2 FYNNEI. The CDR3 DNA is TGTGCCAGCGGGGGTAGCGGGGTCTCCTACGAGCAGTACTTC. Translation: CASGGSGVSYEQYF.

The V and J genes are TRBV30 and TRBJ1-4; TRBD1 is a possible D gene (6 bases). Germline V gene sequence: CDR1 GTSNPN, CDR2 SVGIG (reference sequence). V was trimmed by 4 bases and J by 0 bases, leaving 18 bases between them. CDR3 length: 17 amino acids. The CDR3 bases are TGTGCCTGGATGGGGGGGCGGACGGGTGCAACTAATGAAAAACTGTTTTTT. Translating gives CAWMGGRTGATNEKLFF. The full variable domain, completed using reference TRBV30 and TRBJ1-4, is SQTIHQWPATLVQPVGSPLSLECTVEGTSNPNLYWYRQAAGRGLQLLFYSVGIGQISSEVPQNLSASRPQDRQFILSSKKLLLSDSGFYLCAWMGGRTGATNEKLFFGSGTQLSVL.

This clone was seen a handful of times. The chain combines TRBV5-1 with TRBJ2-1; 13 nucleotides match TRBD2. The CDR3 loop spans 17 amino acids. Germline lookup yields CDR1 SGHRS and CDR2 YFSETQ. The V segment lost 4 bases and the J segment 4 bases; nucleotides outside the gene matches: 8. CDR3 nucleotides: TGCGCCAGCAGCCTGAGGACTAGCGGGGGTCTATACAATGAGCAGTTCTTC. Its translation is CASSLRTSGGLYNEQFF.

This chain links TRBV6-5 with TRBJ1-3; D is perhaps TRBD1 (6 bases). The V and J ends lost 5 bases and 4 bases respectively, with 12 bases between them. Germline CDR1 reads MNHEY; CDR2 reads SVGAGI. There are 14 residues in the CDR3. The CDR3 DNA reads TGTGCCAGCAGTCTCAAGGGGGACGGAAACACCATATATTTT. As protein: CASSLKGDGNTIYF.

V is TRBV6-1 and J is TRBJ1-4; D is undetermined. The V and J ends lost 6 bases and 5 bases respectively, with 16 bases between them. The germline gives CDR1 MNHNS, CDR2 SASEGT. The CDR3 consists of 15 residues. CDR3 coding DNA: TGTGCCAGCAGGGGCACCCGGAGGGTAAATGAAAAACTGTTTTTT. Protein product: CASRGTRRVNEKLFF.

The V and J genes are TRBV5-1 and TRBJ2-2; unclear D gene. The V gene's germline CDR1 is SGHRS and CDR2 YFSETQ. The CDR3 extends over 12 amino acids. Trimming pared 0 bases from V and 3 bases from J, leaving 0 bases between. CDR3 in amino acids: CASSLDTGELFF. The CDR3 nucleotides are TGCGCCAGCAGCTTGGACACCGGGGAGCTGTTTTTT.

The DNA for the CDR3 is TGTGGTGGTCCGGGGGGGACAGGGATCTTTGGCTACACCTTC. Its protein product is CGGPGGTGIFGYTF. The genes are TRBV30 and TRBJ1-2; 9 nucleotides match TRBD1. The V gene's germline CDR1 is GTSNPN and CDR2 SVGIG (reference sequence). The CDR3 spans 14 residues.

This clone came up a few times. The V and J genes are TRBV6-5 and TRBJ2-1; possible D gene TRBD2, 6 bases. The CDR3 consists of 13 residues. Trimming removed 6 bases from V and 6 bases from J, with 12 bases in between. Germline V gene data show CDR1 as MNHEY and CDR2 as SVGAGI. Written as DNA, the CDR3 is TGTGCCAGCAGGACGACTAGTATCAATGAGCAGTTCTTC. Translation: CASRTTSINEQFF.

The chain uses TRBV27 and TRBJ1-5; 10 bases match TRBD1. This CDR3 region has 16 residues. V was pared by 5 bases and J by 9 bases, with 13 bases of the junction left unmatched. CDR1 and CDR2 (germline): MNHEY, SMNVEV (reference sequence). CDR3 residues: CASSPGTGARSAPQHF. DNA for the CDR3: TGTGCCAGCAGTCCCGGGACAGGGGCTCGCTCGGCGCCCCAGCATTTT.

A few counts support this clone. This chain joins TRBV30 and TRBJ1-6; D is uncertain. There are 13 residues in the CDR3. The germline gives CDR1 GTSNPN, CDR2 SVGIG (reference sequence). V was clipped by 5 bases and J by 9 bases, with 14 bases between them. The DNA for the CDR3 is TGTGCCTGGGGAATTCTTGACACTTCACCCCTCCACTTT. It yields the protein CAWGILDTSPLHF.

This chain connects TRBV2 to TRBJ1-4; a weak D match, TRBD1 (6 bases). Looked up from germline, CDR1 is SNHLY and CDR2 is FYNNEI. The CDR3 is 15 residues long. V lost 7 bases to trimming and J lost 7 bases, with 19 bases between them. CDR3 residues: CASTREGVRSEKLFF. In nucleotides, the CDR3 is TGTGCCAGCACCCGGGAGGGGGTACGAAGTGAAAAACTGTTTTTT. Full variable domain (rest looked up from reference TRBV2 and TRBJ1-4): EPEVTQTPSHQVTQMGQEVILRCVPISNHLYFYWYRQILGQKVEFLVSFYNNEISEKSEIFDDQFSVERPDGSNFTLKIRSTKLEDSAMYFCASTREGVRSEKLFFGSGTQLSVL.

The V call is TRBV9, the J call TRBJ2-3, with D hard to call. The CDR3 is 13 amino acids. Trimming took off 0 bases at V and 10 bases at J, with 12 bases between the two ends. Germline values: CDR1 SGDLS, CDR2 YYNGEE. The CDR3 region is CASSVGTPLAQYF. CDR3 coding DNA: TGTGCCAGCAGCGTAGGGACGCCTTTGGCGCAGTATTTT. Variable domain in full (rest from reference TRBV9 and TRBJ2-3): DSGVTQTPKHLITATGQRVTLRCSPRSGDLSVYWYQQSLDQGLQFLIQYYNGEERAKGNILERFSAQQFPDLHSELNLSSLELGDSALYFCASSVGTPLAQYFGPGTRLTVL.

This sequence joins TRBV5-1 and TRBJ1-2; maybe TRBD1 (5 bases). The germline V gene has CDR1 SGHRS and CDR2 YFSETQ. The V end was cut by 4 bases, the J end by 7 bases, with 14 bases between. The CDR3 totals 13 residues. CDR3 residues: CASSAAGTGGYTF. CDR3 in DNA: TGCGCCAGCAGCGCCGCAGGGACTGGTGGCTACACCTTC.

The chain recombines TRBV9 with TRBJ2-2; D not certain. The V and J ends lost 4 bases and 0 bases respectively, with 1 base between them. The CDR3 is made up of 12 amino acids. Germline values: CDR1 SGDLS, CDR2 YYNGEE. The CDR3 spells CASSPNTGELFF. The CDR3 nucleotides read TGTGCCAGCAGCCCGAACACCGGGGAGCTGTTTTTT. The entire variable domain, with the rest obtained from reference TRBV9 and TRBJ2-2, is as follows: DSGVTQTPKHLITATGQRVTLRCSPRSGDLSVYWYQQSLDQGLQFLIQYYNGEERAKGNILERFSAQQFPDLHSELNLSSLELGDSALYFCASSPNTGELFFGEGSRLTVL.

Only a few counts were recorded for this clone. CDR3 loop: CSVGVSGSTGELFF. CDR3 DNA: TGCAGCGTTGGGGTCTCGGGTAGCACCGGGGAGCTGTTTTTT. V is TRBV29-1 and J is TRBJ2-2; D uncertain. Germline CDR1 and CDR2: SQVTM and ANQGSEA. This CDR3 is 14 amino acids long. Trimming removed 4 bases at V and 4 bases at J, with 13 bases between.

The V gene is TRBV7-9, the J gene TRBJ1-5, with TRBD1 matching 7 bases. V shed 4 bases, J shed 2 bases, and the junction held 14 bases outside the gene matches. The CDR3 consists of 18 residues. Germline CDR1 and CDR2: SEHNR and FQNEAQ (reference sequence). The CDR3 region is CASSSDREIYQGNQPQHF. DNA for the CDR3: TGTGCCAGCAGCTCCGACAGGGAGATTTATCAGGGCAATCAGCCCCAGCATTTT.

This clone has a handful of counts. The chain employs TRBV10-3 and TRBJ1-1; TRBD1 is a possible D gene (6 bases). Germline V lookup: CDR1 ENHRY, CDR2 SYGVKD. The CDR3 length is 15 residues. V lost 0 bases and J lost 6, with 14 bases in between. CDR3 protein: CAISESARGRSEAFF. The CDR3 DNA follows: TGTGCCATCAGTGAGTCCGCCAGGGGAAGGTCTGAAGCTTTCTTT.

The chain carries TRBV6-1 and TRBJ2-7; 10 nucleotides agree with TRBD2. The V gene's germline CDR1 is MNHNS and CDR2 SASEGT. The V gene end was trimmed by 6 bases and the J gene end by 3 bases; junction bases not matched to a gene: 8. The CDR3 consists of 15 residues. CDR3 sequence reads: CASRWERGGLYEQYF. DNA for the CDR3: TGTGCCAGCAGGTGGGAGCGGGGGGGCCTCTACGAGCAGTACTTC.

The chain couples TRBV6-5 to TRBJ1-1; 8 bases match TRBD1. CDR3 length equals 14 residues. CDR1 is MNHEY and CDR2 is SVGAGI in the germline V gene. After removal of 5 bases from V and 6 bases from J, the junction contained 8 bases not matched to a gene. This CDR3 reads CASSIGQGPAEAFF. The DNA for the CDR3 is TGTGCCAGCAGTATAGGACAGGGACCTGCTGAAGCTTTCTTT.

V gene TRBV10-3 combines with J gene TRBJ1-1; TRBD1 matches at 8 bases. Germline CDR1 ENHRY, CDR2 SYGVKD. The trim removed 3 bases at V and 1 base at J, leaving 10 bases unmatched. The length of the CDR3 is 17 residues. The CDR3 spells CAISEGTTGAQNTEAFF. The CDR3 DNA sequence: TGTGCCATCAGTGAAGGGACGACAGGGGCACAGAACACTGAAGCTTTCTTT.